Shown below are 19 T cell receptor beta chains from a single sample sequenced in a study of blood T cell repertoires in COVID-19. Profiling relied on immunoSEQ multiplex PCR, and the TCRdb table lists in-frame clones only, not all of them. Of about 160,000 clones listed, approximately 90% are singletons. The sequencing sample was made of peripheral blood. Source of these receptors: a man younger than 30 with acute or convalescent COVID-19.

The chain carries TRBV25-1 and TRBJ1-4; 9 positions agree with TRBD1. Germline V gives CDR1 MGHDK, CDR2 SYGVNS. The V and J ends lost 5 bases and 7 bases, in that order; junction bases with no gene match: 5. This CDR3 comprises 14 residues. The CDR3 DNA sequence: TGTGCCAGCAGTTTACAGGGGGCTGGTGAAAAACTGTTTTTT. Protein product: CASSLQGAGEKLFF.

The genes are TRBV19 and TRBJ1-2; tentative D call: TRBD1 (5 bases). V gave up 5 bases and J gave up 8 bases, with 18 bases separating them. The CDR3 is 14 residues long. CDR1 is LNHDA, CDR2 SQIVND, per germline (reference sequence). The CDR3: CASSPKAQGLGYTF. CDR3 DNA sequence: TGTGCCAGTAGTCCAAAAGCCCAGGGCTTGGGCTACACCTTC.

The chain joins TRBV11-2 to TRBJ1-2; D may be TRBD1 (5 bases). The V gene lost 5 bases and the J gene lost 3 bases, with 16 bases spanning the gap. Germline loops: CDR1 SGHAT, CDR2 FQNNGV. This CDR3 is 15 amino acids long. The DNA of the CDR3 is TGTGCCAGCAGCCCCTACGGGGGGGTCGACTATGGCTACACCTTC. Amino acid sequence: CASSPYGGVDYGYTF.

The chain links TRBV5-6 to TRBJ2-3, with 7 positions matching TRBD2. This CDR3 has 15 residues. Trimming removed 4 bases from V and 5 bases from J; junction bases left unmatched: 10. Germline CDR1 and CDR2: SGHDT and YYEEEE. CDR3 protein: CASSLVGGSRDTQYF. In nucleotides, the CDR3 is TGTGCCAGCAGCCTGGTGGGGGGGAGCCGAGATACGCAGTATTTT.

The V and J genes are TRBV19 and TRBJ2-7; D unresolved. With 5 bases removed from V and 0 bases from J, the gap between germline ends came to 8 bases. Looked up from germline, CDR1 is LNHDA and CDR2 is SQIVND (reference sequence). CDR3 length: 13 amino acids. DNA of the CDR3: TGTGCCAGTAGTGCCGCTAGCTCCTACGAGCAGTACTTC. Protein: CASSAASSYEQYF. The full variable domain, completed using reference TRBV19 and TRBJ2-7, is DGGITQSPKYLFRKEGQNVTLSCEQNLNHDAMYWYRQDPGQGLRLIYYSQIVNDFQKGDIAEGYSVSREKKESFPLTVTSAQKNPTAFYLCASSAASSYEQYFGPGTRLTVT.

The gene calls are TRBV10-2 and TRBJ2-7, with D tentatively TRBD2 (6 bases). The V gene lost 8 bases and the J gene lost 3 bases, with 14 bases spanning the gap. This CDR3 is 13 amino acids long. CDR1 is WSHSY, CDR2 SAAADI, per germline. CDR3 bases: TGCGCCAGCGCGGGAAGTTCCTACTACGAGCAGTACTTC. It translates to CASAGSSYYEQYF.

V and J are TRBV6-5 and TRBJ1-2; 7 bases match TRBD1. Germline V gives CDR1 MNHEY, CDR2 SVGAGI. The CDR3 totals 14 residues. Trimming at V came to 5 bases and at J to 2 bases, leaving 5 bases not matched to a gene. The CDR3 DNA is TGTGCCAGCAGTCGACCGGGACAGAACTATGGCTACACCTTC. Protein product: CASSRPGQNYGYTF.

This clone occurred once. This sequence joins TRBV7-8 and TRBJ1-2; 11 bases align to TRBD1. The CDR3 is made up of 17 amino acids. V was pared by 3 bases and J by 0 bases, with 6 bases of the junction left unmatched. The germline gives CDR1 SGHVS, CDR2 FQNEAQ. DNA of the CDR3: TGTGCCAGCAGCTTTGGGACAGGGGGTTCCGCTAACTATGGCTACACCTTC. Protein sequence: CASSFGTGGSANYGYTF.

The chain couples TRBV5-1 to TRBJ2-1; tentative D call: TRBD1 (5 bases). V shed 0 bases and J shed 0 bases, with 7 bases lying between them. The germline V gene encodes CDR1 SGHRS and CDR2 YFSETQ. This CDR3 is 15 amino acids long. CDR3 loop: CASSLDDSSYNEQFF. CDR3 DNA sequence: TGCGCCAGCAGCTTGGACGACAGCTCCTACAATGAGCAGTTCTTC.

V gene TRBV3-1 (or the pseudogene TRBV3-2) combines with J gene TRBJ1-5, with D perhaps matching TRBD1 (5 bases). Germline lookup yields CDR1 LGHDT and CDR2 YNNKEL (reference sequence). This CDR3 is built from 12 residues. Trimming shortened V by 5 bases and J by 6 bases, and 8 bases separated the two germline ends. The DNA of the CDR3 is TGTGCCAGCAGCTTCCAGGGTCAGCCCCAGCATTTT. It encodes CASSFQGQPQHF.

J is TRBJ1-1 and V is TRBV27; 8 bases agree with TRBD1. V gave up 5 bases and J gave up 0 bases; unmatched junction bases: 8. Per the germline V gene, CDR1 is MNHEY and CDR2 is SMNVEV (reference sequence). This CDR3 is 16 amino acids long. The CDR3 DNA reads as TGTGCCAGCAGTGTGCGGACAGGGAGCGTGAACACTGAAGCTTTCTTT. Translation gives CASSVRTGSVNTEAFF.

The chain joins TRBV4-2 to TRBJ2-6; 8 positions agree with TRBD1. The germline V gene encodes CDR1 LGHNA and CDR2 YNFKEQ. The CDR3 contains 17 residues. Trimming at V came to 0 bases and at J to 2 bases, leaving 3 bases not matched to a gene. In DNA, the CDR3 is TGTGCCAGCAGCCAAGATTTACAGGGGGCTGGGGCCAACGTCCTGACTTTC. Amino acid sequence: CASSQDLQGAGANVLTF.

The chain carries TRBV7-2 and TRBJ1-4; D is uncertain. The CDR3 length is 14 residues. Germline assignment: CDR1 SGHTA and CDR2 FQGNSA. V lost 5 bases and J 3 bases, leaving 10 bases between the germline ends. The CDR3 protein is CASSLGAANEKLFF. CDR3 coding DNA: TGTGCCAGCAGCCTCGGCGCGGCTAATGAAAAACTGTTTTTT.

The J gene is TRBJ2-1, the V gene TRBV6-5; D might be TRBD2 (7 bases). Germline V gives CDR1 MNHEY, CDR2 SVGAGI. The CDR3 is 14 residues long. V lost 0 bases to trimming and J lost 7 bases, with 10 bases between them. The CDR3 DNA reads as TGTGCCAGCAGTTACTCGAGGGGGGGGAATGAGCAGTTCTTC. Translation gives CASSYSRGGNEQFF.

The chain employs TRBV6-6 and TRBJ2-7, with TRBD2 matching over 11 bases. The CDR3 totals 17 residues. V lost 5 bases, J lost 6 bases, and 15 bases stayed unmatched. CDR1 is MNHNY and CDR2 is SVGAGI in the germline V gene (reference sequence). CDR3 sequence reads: CASSQPWSSGRIGEQYF. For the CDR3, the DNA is TGTGCCAGCAGTCAACCGTGGTCTAGCGGGAGGATTGGCGAGCAGTACTTC.

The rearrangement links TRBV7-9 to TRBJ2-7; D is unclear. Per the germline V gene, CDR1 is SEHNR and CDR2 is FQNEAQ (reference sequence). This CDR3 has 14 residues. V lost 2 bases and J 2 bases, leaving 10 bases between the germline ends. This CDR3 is CASSLYASTYEQYF. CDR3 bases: TGTGCCAGCAGCTTATACGCCTCTACCTACGAGCAGTACTTC.

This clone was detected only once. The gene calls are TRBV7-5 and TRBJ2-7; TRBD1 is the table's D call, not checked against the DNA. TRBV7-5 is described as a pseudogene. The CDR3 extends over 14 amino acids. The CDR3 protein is CARSRRDRTYEQYF. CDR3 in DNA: TGTGCCAGAAGCCGTCGGGACAGAACCTACGAGCAGTACTTC.

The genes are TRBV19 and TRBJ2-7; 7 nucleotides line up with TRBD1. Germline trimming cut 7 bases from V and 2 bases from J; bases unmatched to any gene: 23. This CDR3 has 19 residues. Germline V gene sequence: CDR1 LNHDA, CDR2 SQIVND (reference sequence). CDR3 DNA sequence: TGTGCCAGTAAGAAGGAGGAAGGGGGCCAGACTCCACTACCCTACGAGCAGTACTTC. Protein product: CASKKEEGGQTPLPYEQYF.

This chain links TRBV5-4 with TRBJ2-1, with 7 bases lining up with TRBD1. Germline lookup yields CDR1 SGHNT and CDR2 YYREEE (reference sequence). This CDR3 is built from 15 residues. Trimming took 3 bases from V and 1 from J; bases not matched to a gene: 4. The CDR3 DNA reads TGTGCCAGCAGCTCGCTACAGGGGTCCTACAATGAGCAGTTCTTC. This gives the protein CASSSLQGSYNEQFF.